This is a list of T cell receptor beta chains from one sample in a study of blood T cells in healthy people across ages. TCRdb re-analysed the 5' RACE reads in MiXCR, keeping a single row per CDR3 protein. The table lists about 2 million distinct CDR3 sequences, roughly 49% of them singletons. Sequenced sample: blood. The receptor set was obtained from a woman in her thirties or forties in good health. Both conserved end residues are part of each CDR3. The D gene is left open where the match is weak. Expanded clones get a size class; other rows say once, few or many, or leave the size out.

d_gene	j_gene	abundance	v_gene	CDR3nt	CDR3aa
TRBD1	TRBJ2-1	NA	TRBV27	TGTGCCAGCAGTTTTGGACAGGGGGTCTACAATGAGCAGTTCTTC	CASSFGQGVYNEQFF
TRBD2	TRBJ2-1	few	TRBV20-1	TGCAGTGCTAGGGGGACTATTGAGCAGTTCTTC	CSARGTIEQFF
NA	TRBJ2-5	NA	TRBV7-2	TGTGCCAGCAGCTTATCGGCAGACCAAGAGACCCAGTACTTC	CASSLSADQETQYF
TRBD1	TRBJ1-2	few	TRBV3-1	TGTGCCAGCAGCCAAGGGACAGGGGGCATGGGCTACACCTTC	CASSQGTGGMGYTF
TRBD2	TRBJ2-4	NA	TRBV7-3	TGTGCCAGCAGCTTCCCCCGGACTAGCGGGCGGTCCACAGCCAAAAACATTCAGTACTTC	CASSFPRTSGRSTAKNIQYF
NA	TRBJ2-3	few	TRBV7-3	TGTGCCAGCGGTCAGGAAGATACGCAGTATTTT	CASGQEDTQYF
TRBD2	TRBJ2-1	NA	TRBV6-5	TGTGCCAGCAGGATCGGGGGGAGCTCCTACAATGAGCAGTTCTTC	CASRIGGSSYNEQFF
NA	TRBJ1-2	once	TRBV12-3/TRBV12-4	TGTGCCAGCAGTTTAGCGTATCAGGGCGACTATGGCTACACCTTC	CASSLAYQGDYGYTF
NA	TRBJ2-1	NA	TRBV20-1	TGCAGTGCTGAAACTTCGGGCAATGAGCAGTTCTTC	CSAETSGNEQFF
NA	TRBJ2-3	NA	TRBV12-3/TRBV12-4	TGTGCCGGCAGTTTCGGGTCCGATACGCAGTATTTT	CAGSFGSDTQYF
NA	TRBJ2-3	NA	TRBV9	TGTGCCAGCAGCGTAGGGGGTTTCGGCACAGATACGCAGTATTTT	CASSVGGFGTDTQYF
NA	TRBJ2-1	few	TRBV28	TGTGCCAGCAGTTCCTATGCTCCAGAGGATGAAAATGAGCAGTTCTTC	CASSSYAPEDENEQFF
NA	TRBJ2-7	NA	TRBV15	TGTGCCACCAGCAGAGCTAGTCGCGAAATCTACGAGCAGTACTTC	CATSRASREIYEQYF
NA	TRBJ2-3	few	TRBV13	TGTGCCAGCAGCTTAGTTTTGTCAGTAGCAGATACGCAGTATTTT	CASSLVLSVADTQYF
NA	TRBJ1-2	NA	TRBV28	TGTGCCAGCAGTTCCTGGGCCTATGGCTACACCTTC	CASSSWAYGYTF
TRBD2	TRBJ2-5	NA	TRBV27	TGTGCCAGCAGTTTACTAGCGGGATCCCAAGAGAGCCAGTACTTC	CASSLLAGSQESQYF
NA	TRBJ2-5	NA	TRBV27	TGTGCCAGCAGGAAGGACGCCAAAGAGACCCAGTACTTC	CASRKDAKETQYF
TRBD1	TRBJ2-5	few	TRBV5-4	TGTGCCAGCAGCTTTGGGACAGGGTTGGAGACCCAGTACTTC	CASSFGTGLETQYF
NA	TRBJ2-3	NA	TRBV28	TGTGCCAGCAGTTCACGCGGCGGGGGCCCAGATACGCAGTATTTT	CASSSRGGGPDTQYF
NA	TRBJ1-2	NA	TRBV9	TGTGCCAGCAGCGGTTACAGGGTAGAGGGGACTAACTATGGCTACACCTTC	CASSGYRVEGTNYGYTF
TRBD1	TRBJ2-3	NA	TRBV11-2	TGTGCCAGCAGCCTCAGGACAGGTGCGACCACAGATACGCAGTATTTT	CASSLRTGATTDTQYF
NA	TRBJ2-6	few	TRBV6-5	TGTGCCAGCAGTTACTCTCTAGCTGGTGCCAACGTCCTGACTTTC	CASSYSLAGANVLTF
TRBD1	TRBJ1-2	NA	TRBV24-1	TGTGCCACCAGTGACCCGACAGGGGGCCCTGACTATGGCTACACCTTC	CATSDPTGGPDYGYTF
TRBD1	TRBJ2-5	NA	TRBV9	TGTGCCAGCAGCGTGTGGGGACAGAGGGAAGAGACCCAGTACTTC	CASSVWGQREETQYF
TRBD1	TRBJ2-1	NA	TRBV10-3	TGTGCCATTTACCCGGGACAGGGAAGGGGTGAGCAGTTCTTC	CAIYPGQGRGEQFF
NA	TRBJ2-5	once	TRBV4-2	TGTGCCAGCAGCCGTACTACCGGTGACCAGTACTTC	CASSRTTGDQYF
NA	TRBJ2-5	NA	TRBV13	TGTGCCAGCAGCTCGAGTAGATACCAAGAGACCCAGTACTTC	CASSSSRYQETQYF
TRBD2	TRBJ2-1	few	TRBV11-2	TGTGCCAGCAGCTTAGGTACTAGCGGGGGGAACAATGAGCAGTTCTTC	CASSLGTSGGNNEQFF
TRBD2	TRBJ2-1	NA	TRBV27	TGTGCCAGCAGTTCGATAGCGGGGGCTCTCCCCAAGGAGCAGTTCTTC	CASSSIAGALPKEQFF
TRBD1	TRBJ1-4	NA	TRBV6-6	TGTGCCAGCAGTTACCGTATACAGGGGGCGCGAGAAAAACTGTTTTTT	CASSYRIQGAREKLFF
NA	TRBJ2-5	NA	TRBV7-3	TGTGCCAGCAGCTTAACTCAGGGGATCCAAGAGACCCAGTACTTC	CASSLTQGIQETQYF
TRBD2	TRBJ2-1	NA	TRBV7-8	TGTGCCAGCAGCTTAGCGCGCCTAGCGGGGGAGGAGCAGTTCTTC	CASSLARLAGEEQFF
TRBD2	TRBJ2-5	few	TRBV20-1	TGCAGTGCTCTCTTACTAGCGGGGGAAGAGACCCAGTACTTC	CSALLLAGEETQYF
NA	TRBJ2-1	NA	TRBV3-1	TGTGCCAGCAGCCAAGATTGGTTCGGTTCTGAGCAGTTCTTC	CASSQDWFGSEQFF
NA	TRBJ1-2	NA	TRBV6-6	TGTGCCAGCAAACTGGGACGGGTGGGTGGCTACACCTTC	CASKLGRVGGYTF
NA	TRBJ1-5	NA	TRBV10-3	TGTGCCATCAGTGAGCCCGGGGTGGGTCAGCCCCAGCATTTT	CAISEPGVGQPQHF
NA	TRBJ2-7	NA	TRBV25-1	TGTGCCAGCATGGGCCCGAGTCCCTACGAGCAGTACTTC	CASMGPSPYEQYF
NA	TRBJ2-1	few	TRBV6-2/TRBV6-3	TGTGCCAGCAGTCCCGTCGGGGGAGGCTACAATGAGCAGTTCTTC	CASSPVGGGYNEQFF
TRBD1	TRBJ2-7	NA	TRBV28	TGTGCCAGCAGCGACCAGACAGGGGCCTACGAGCAGTACTTC	CASSDQTGAYEQYF
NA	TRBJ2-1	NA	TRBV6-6	TGTGCCAGCAGTTACAGGGAAAACGGCAATGAGCAGTTCTTC	CASSYRENGNEQFF
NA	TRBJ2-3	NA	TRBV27	TGTGCCAGCAGTCTAACAGGGTGGGTGACAGATACGCAGTATTTT	CASSLTGWVTDTQYF
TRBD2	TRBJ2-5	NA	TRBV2	TGTGCCAGTATCAGCGGGGGGGAAGAGACCCAGTACTTC	CASISGGEETQYF
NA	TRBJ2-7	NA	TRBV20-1	TGCGGTGCTAGAGATCTCGACATCTACGAGCAGTACTTC	CGARDLDIYEQYF
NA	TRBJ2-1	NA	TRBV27	TGTGCCAGCAGTCTCAAAGTCTGGGTTCGGAACAATGAGCAGTTCTTC	CASSLKVWVRNNEQFF
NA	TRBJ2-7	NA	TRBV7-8	TGTGCCAGCAGCCCAGGCGCGGGGATCTACTACGAGCAGTACTTC	CASSPGAGIYYEQYF
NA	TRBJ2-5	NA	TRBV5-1	TGCGCCAGCAGCCCCGGACAGAGACAAGAGACCCAGTACTTC	CASSPGQRQETQYF
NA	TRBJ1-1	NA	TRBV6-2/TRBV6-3	TGTGCCAGTGGGGTGTGGAAGGCGAACACTGAAGCTTTCTTT	CASGVWKANTEAFF